A selection of T cell receptor beta chains follows, all from one sample in a study of technical replicates of blood from several donors. Measured with immunoSEQ multiplex PCR; TCRdb has only the in-frame clones, and not every one. The table has under 95,000 clones, around 94% seen once. The sample taken for sequencing was T cells isolated from PBMCs. These receptors all come from a human donor in good health. Both conserved end residues are part of each CDR3. The D gene is left open where the match is weak. Clone size is stated in some rows and not others, as once, few, many or a class when expanded.

>TRBV15|14|TRBD2|NA|TRBJ2-7
CATRANPGLGEQYF
TGTGCCACCAGAGCGAACCCGGGACTAGGTGAGCAGTACTTC
>TRBV29-1|11|TRBD1|once|TRBJ1-2
CSVGGTDGYTF
TGCAGCGTTGGGGGGACAGATGGCTACACCTTC
>TRBV23-1|12|NA|NA|TRBJ1-1
CASSQSGTEAFF
TGCGCCAGCAGTCAGTCAGGCACTGAAGCTTTCTTT
>TRBV28|15|NA|once|TRBJ2-1
CASSFMRLGYNEQFF
TGTGCCAGCAGTTTTATGAGACTAGGGTATAATGAGCAGTTCTTC
>TRBV27|14|NA|once|TRBJ1-4
CASARTPRKEKLFF
TGTGCCAGCGCAAGGACACCCCGGAAGGAAAAACTGTTTTTT
>TRBV5-6|15|NA|NA|TRBJ1-4
CASSLALRGTEKLFF
TGTGCCAGCAGCTTGGCTCTTCGGGGGACTGAAAAACTGTTTTTT
>TRBV5-6|14|NA|NA|TRBJ2-5
CASRPMDSLTAQYF
TGTGCCAGCAGGCCTATGGACAGCCTTACAGCTCAGTACTTC
>TRBV5-4|13|NA|NA|TRBJ2-4
CASSLDIINIQYF
TGTGCCAGCAGCTTAGACATTATAAACATTCAGTACTTC
>TRBV25-1|14|NA|NA|TRBJ2-7
CASISGRSRGEQYF
TGTGCCAGCATTTCCGGGAGGAGTAGGGGGGAGCAGTACTTC
>TRBV14|13|TRBD1|NA|TRBJ1-2
CASSLGQAYGYTF
TGTGCCAGCAGCCTCGGACAGGCTTATGGCTACACCTTC
>TRBV5-8|17|NA|NA|TRBJ2-7
CASSLEEANPNIYEQYF
TGTGCCAGCAGCTTGGAGGAGGCCAACCCTAACATATACGAGCAGTACTTC
>TRBV5-1|13|NA|NA|TRBJ1-1
CASSFPEGTEAFF
TGCGCCAGCAGCTTCCCCGAGGGCACTGAAGCTTTCTTT
>TRBV29-1|15|TRBD2|NA|TRBJ2-1
CSVEDRAGDLDEQFF
TGCAGCGTTGAAGACCGAGCGGGGGACCTGGATGAGCAGTTCTTC
>TRBV5-1|14|NA|NA|TRBJ1-2
CASSLFAGSYGYTF
TGCGCCAGCAGCTTGTTCGCGGGATCCTATGGCTACACCTTC
>TRBV20-1|11|NA|once|TRBJ1-3
CSARDGSTIYF
TGCAGTGCTAGAGACGGGAGCACCATATATTTT
>TRBV5-1|14|NA|NA|TRBJ2-5
CASSLGPEQGTQYF
TGCGCCAGCAGCTTGGGACCAGAACAGGGGACCCAGTACTTC
>TRBV6-5|16|NA|NA|TRBJ1-5
CASSYSRTYSNQPQHF
TGTGCCAGCAGTTACTCGAGAACCTATAGCAATCAGCCCCAGCATTTT
>TRBV2|17|TRBD2|NA|TRBJ2-3
CASSAQSGRARLDTQYF
TGTGCCAGCAGTGCCCAAAGCGGGAGGGCCCGATTAGATACGCAGTATTTT
>TRBV6-6|14|TRBD2|NA|TRBJ2-5
CASSSGLAQETQYF
TGTGCCAGCAGCTCCGGACTAGCTCAAGAGACCCAGTACTTC
>TRBV13|15|NA|NA|TRBJ2-7
CASSNTYTLSYEQYF
TGTGCCAGCAGCAACACATACACGCTCTCCTACGAGCAGTACTTC
>TRBV11-2|17|NA|NA|TRBJ1-1
CASSLKITRGMNTEAFF
TGTGCCAGCAGCTTAAAAATCACGCGGGGCATGAACACTGAAGCTTTCTTT
>TRBV28|15|TRBD2|NA|TRBJ2-1
CASSLAGVSYNEQFF
TGTGCCAGCAGTTTAGCGGGAGTTAGCTACAATGAGCAGTTCTTC
>TRBV18|16|NA|NA|TRBJ2-7
CASSPLPTVLSYEQYF
TGTGCCAGCTCACCACTCCCAACGGTACTCTCCTACGAGCAGTACTTC
>TRBV6-1|16|TRBD1|NA|TRBJ2-7
CASSELPGGQGYEQYF
TGTGCCAGCAGTGAACTCCCAGGGGGACAGGGCTACGAGCAGTACTTC
>TRBV7-4|14|NA|NA|TRBJ2-7
CASSLAGITYEQYF
TGTGCCAGCTCCCTGGCAGGGATTACCTACGAGCAGTACTTC
>TRBV9|15|NA|once|TRBJ1-5
CASSVAEGGDQPQHF
TGTGCCAGCAGCGTAGCCGAAGGAGGCGATCAGCCCCAGCATTTT
>TRBV29-1|15|NA|NA|TRBJ2-7
CSVLEPRDSYYEQYF
TGCAGCGTCCTGGAGCCCCGGGACTCCTACTACGAGCAGTACTTC
>TRBV11-3|16|TRBD1|NA|TRBJ2-6
CASSILDRGEANVLTF
TGTGCCAGCAGCATCCTTGACAGGGGGGAGGCCAACGTCCTGACTTTC
>TRBV4-2|17|NA|once|TRBJ2-7
CASSQVGMMEGRREQYF
TGTGCCAGCAGCCAAGTGGGCATGATGGAGGGACGTAGAGAGCAGTACTTC
>TRBV6-6|15|TRBD1|NA|TRBJ1-2
CASHRPGQPNYGYTF
TGTGCCAGCCACAGACCGGGACAGCCTAACTATGGCTACACCTTC
>TRBV18|12|TRBD1|once|TRBJ2-7
CASSLGTDEQYF
TGTGCCAGCTCACTAGGGACAGACGAGCAGTACTTC
>TRBV5-8|12|NA|NA|TRBJ2-7
CASSLGTGEQYF
TGTGCCAGCAGCTTGGGAACAGGGGAGCAGTACTTC
>TRBV4-1|15|NA|NA|TRBJ2-1
CASSSGTFSNNEQFF
TGCGCCAGCAGCTCGGGGACTTTCTCTAACAATGAGCAGTTCTTC
>TRBV2|13|NA|NA|TRBJ1-5
CASKGVGNQPQHF
TGTGCCAGCAAAGGGGTCGGGAATCAGCCCCAGCATTTT
>TRBV6-5|15|TRBD1|NA|TRBJ2-5
CASSYKTGGPETQYF
TGTGCCAGCAGCTACAAGACAGGGGGTCCAGAGACCCAGTACTTC
>TRBV6-1|13|TRBD1|once|TRBJ1-1
CASRETGWTEAFF
TGTGCCAGCAGGGAGACAGGGTGGACTGAAGCTTTCTTT
>TRBV5-1|19|TRBD1|once|TRBJ2-4
CASSHPGTGVKLAKNIQYF
TGCGCCAGCAGCCACCCCGGGACAGGTGTCAAACTAGCCAAAAACATTCAGTACTTC
>TRBV9|14|NA|NA|TRBJ1-1
CASSVNTGDTEAFF
TGTGCCAGCAGCGTAAACACGGGGGACACTGAAGCTTTCTTT
>TRBV14|14|TRBD2|once|TRBJ2-7
CASSPGLAGSEQYF
TGTGCCAGCAGTCCGGGACTAGCGGGATCCGAGCAGTACTTC
>TRBV6-1|13|TRBD1|once|TRBJ1-2
CASLDRGDYGYTF
TGTGCCAGCCTCGACAGGGGCGACTATGGCTACACCTTC